These T cell receptor beta chains were read from a single sample in a study of cytomegalovirus exposure and HLA in healthy donors. The protocol was immunoSEQ multiplex PCR, while the TCRdb copy is restricted to in-frame clones and leaves out a portion. The sample consists of about 130,000 clones, 80% of them appearing once. Source material: PBMCs. The receptors were gathered from a man aged 25-45 years in good health. Each CDR3 is given with its conserved first and last residue. A D gene is named only where the DNA matches it firmly. Only part of the rows carry a size: once, few, many, or a class if the clone is expanded.

V	size	D	J	DNA	CDR3
TRBV30	.	.	TRBJ2-7	TGTGCCTGGAGTAGAGCGGGCGAGCAGTACTTC	CAWSRAGEQYF
TRBV7-8	.	.	TRBJ1-4	TGTGCCAGCAGCTTAAGCAGGGTTTCTAATGAAAAACTGTTTTTT	CASSLSRVSNEKLFF
TRBV10-2	.	TRBD2	TRBJ2-1	TGCGCCAGCAGTGAGTCGCCTAGCGGGAGGTACAATGAGCAGTTCTTC	CASSESPSGRYNEQFF
TRBV29-1	.	TRBD1	TRBJ2-7	TGCAGCGTTGTATGGACAGGGGCGGGAAACGAGCAGTACTTC	CSVVWTGAGNEQYF
TRBV12-5	.	TRBD2	TRBJ2-7	TGTGCTAGTGGTTTGGAAGCGGGGGGGGTCCCCGAGCAGTACTTC	CASGLEAGGVPEQYF
TRBV19	.	TRBD2	TRBJ2-7	TGTGCCAGTAGTATAGGTGGACTAGCGGGAGGACTTTTGTACGAGCAGTACTTC	CASSIGGLAGGLLYEQYF
TRBV19	.	TRBD2	TRBJ2-1	TGTGCCAGTAGTCTCACGGGACTAGCGGGAGGCCCCAGCTCCTACAATGAGCAGTTCTTC	CASSLTGLAGGPSSYNEQFF
TRBV19	.	TRBD1	TRBJ1-5	TGTGCCAGTAGAGCAGGACAGGGGGCTGGACAGCCCCAGCATTTT	CASRAGQGAGQPQHF
TRBV19	.	.	TRBJ1-4	TGTGCCAGTAGCCCGGGGGGCGTCCCAAATAATGAAAAACTGTTTTTT	CASSPGGVPNNEKLFF
TRBV11-2	.	TRBD2	TRBJ2-5	TGTGCCAGCAGCTTACGGGAGGGCCGGGGCGGGGAGACCCAGTACTTC	CASSLREGRGGETQYF
TRBV7-2	.	.	TRBJ1-1	TGTGCCAGCAGCCTAAGCTTGAACACTGAAGCTTTCTTT	CASSLSLNTEAFF
TRBV2	.	.	TRBJ2-3	TGTGCCAGCAGGAGGCAGGGTAGCACAGATACGCAGTATTTT	CASRRQGSTDTQYF
TRBV9	.	.	TRBJ2-1	TGTGCCAGCAGCGGCGACAGTGGCTCCTACAATGAGCAGTTCTTC	CASSGDSGSYNEQFF
TRBV6-5	.	.	TRBJ2-5	TGTGCCAGCAGTTACAGGGCAGGGGCGACCCAAGAGACCCAGTACTTC	CASSYRAGATQETQYF
TRBV7-9	few	TRBD2	TRBJ2-1	TGTGCCAGCAGCTTAGGGCTAGCGGGAGTTGACAATGAGCAGTTCTTC	CASSLGLAGVDNEQFF
TRBV2	.	.	TRBJ1-1	TGTGCCAGCAGTGCCCTGGGGGGGACTGAAGCTTTCTTT	CASSALGGTEAFF
TRBV11-3	.	TRBD2	TRBJ2-1	TGTGCCAGCAGACACACTAGCGGGAGGAGAAATGAGCAGTTCTTC	CASRHTSGRRNEQFF
TRBV5-4	.	.	TRBJ2-7	TGTGCCAGCAGCTTGGGTGGCGGCGCTCCTAACGAGCAGTACTTC	CASSLGGGAPNEQYF
TRBV28	few	TRBD2	TRBJ2-7	TGTGCCAGCATTGCGGGAGGTAGCGAGCAGTACTTC	CASIAGGSEQYF
TRBV28	.	TRBD1	TRBJ2-3	TGTGCCAGCAGTGCGCCGGGACAGGGGGCGAGAGATACGCAGTATTTT	CASSAPGQGARDTQYF
TRBV29-1	.	TRBD2	TRBJ2-5	TGCAGCGTGGGGGGGACTAGCGCGTACCAAGAGACCCAGTACTTC	CSVGGTSAYQETQYF
TRBV6-5	.	TRBD2	TRBJ2-1	TGTGCCAGCAGCGATCTAGCGGGAGGGCGGAATGAGCAGTTCTTC	CASSDLAGGRNEQFF
TRBV10-3	.	TRBD1	TRBJ1-5	TGTGCCATCAGGGGGACAGGGGGCGCGCCCCAGCATTTT	CAIRGTGGAPQHF
TRBV19	.	.	TRBJ1-5	TGTGCCACCAAGAAGGCTGTGGGCCAGCCCCAGCATTTT	CATKKAVGQPQHF
TRBV28	.	.	TRBJ2-2	TGTGCCAGCAGTTGGGCGGGACTGAACACCGGGGAGCTGTTTTTT	CASSWAGLNTGELFF
TRBV27	.	TRBD1	TRBJ1-2	TGTGCCAGCAGCACCATACGAGGACAGGCGTCCTATGGCTACACCTTC	CASSTIRGQASYGYTF
TRBV7-2	.	TRBD2	TRBJ2-4	TGTGCCAGCAGCTTCCTTCTAGCGGGAGGAGACATTCAGTACTTC	CASSFLLAGGDIQYF
TRBV11-2	.	.	TRBJ2-6	TGTGCCAGCAGCTCTAGGGGGACCGGGGCCAACGTCCTGACTTTC	CASSSRGTGANVLTF
TRBV7-2	.	.	TRBJ1-1	TGTGCCAGCAGCCACAGGGCAGGATTTGAAGGCACTGAAGCTTTCTTT	CASSHRAGFEGTEAFF
TRBV2	.	TRBD2	TRBJ2-5	TGTGCCAGCGGCCGGGAGGTTGAGACCCAGTACTTC	CASGREVETQYF
TRBV7-9	.	TRBD2	TRBJ2-3	TGTGCCAGCAGCCCCGGACTAGCGGGAGATACGCAGTATTTT	CASSPGLAGDTQYF
TRBV13	.	.	TRBJ2-3	TGTGCCAGCAGCCCCGAAGGGAGAAGGGATACGCAGTATTTT	CASSPEGRRDTQYF
TRBV4-1	.	.	TRBJ1-5	TGCGCCAGCAGCCAAGAGGGCCGGGGTAGGGGCAATCAGCCCCAGCATTTT	CASSQEGRGRGNQPQHF
TRBV6-1	once	TRBD1	TRBJ2-7	TGTGCCAGCAGTGAACAGGGACAGGGGCCCTACGAGCAGTACTTC	CASSEQGQGPYEQYF
TRBV27	once	TRBD2	TRBJ2-3	TGTGCCAGCAGGAGCGGGAATACAGATACGCAGTATTTT	CASRSGNTDTQYF
TRBV6-1	.	.	TRBJ1-2	TGTGCCAGCAGTGAATACGGGGGGAGCTATGGCTACACCTTC	CASSEYGGSYGYTF
TRBV9	.	TRBD1	TRBJ2-1	TGTGCCAGCAGCACCCGGACAGGCGAAACCTACAATGAGCAGTTCTTC	CASSTRTGETYNEQFF
TRBV11-3	few	.	TRBJ2-5	TGTGCCAGCAGCTTATGGGCAGACCAAGAGACCCAGTACTTC	CASSLWADQETQYF
TRBV2	.	.	TRBJ2-1	TGTGCCAGCAGACAAGCACCGGGTTCCTACAATGAGCAGTTCTTC	CASRQAPGSYNEQFF
TRBV5-1	.	.	TRBJ2-7	TGCGCCAGCAGCGGGGGGACTCGCGCGCACGAGCAGTACTTC	CASSGGTRAHEQYF
TRBV6-1	.	.	TRBJ2-1	TGTGCCAGCAGTGAAGGAGCTAGGTCCTACAATGAGCAGTTCTTC	CASSEGARSYNEQFF
TRBV9	.	.	TRBJ2-3	TGTGCCAGCAGCGTCGGGGTCCCACCCCGGGATACGCAGTATTTT	CASSVGVPPRDTQYF
TRBV29-1	.	.	TRBJ2-4	TGCAGCGTCCGCCCCCCGGGCAGGGGAAAAAACATTCAGTACTTC	CSVRPPGRGKNIQYF
TRBV5-6	few	.	TRBJ2-5	TGTGCCAGCAGCTTGGGGTGGCTCCAAGAGACCCAGTACTTC	CASSLGWLQETQYF
TRBV30	.	TRBD2	TRBJ2-1	TGTGCCTGGAGTGTTTGGGCTAGCGGGACGGATGAGCAGTTCTTC	CAWSVWASGTDEQFF
TRBV18	once	TRBD2	TRBJ2-1	TGTGCCAGCTCACCACCTCTAGCGGGAAAGTACAATGAGCAGTTCTTC	CASSPPLAGKYNEQFF
TRBV27	medium-sized	.	TRBJ1-5	TGTGCCAGCAGCACAGGGTGGAGCAATCAGCCCCAGCATTTT	CASSTGWSNQPQHF
TRBV30	.	TRBD1	TRBJ2-1	TGTGCCTGGAGTGGAGGGACAGGAGACAATGAGCAGTTCTTC	CAWSGGTGDNEQFF
TRBV5-1	.	TRBD1	TRBJ2-1	TGCGCCAGCAGGGCGACAGGGACCTCCTACAATGAGCAGTTCTTC	CASRATGTSYNEQFF
TRBV4-1	.	TRBD2	TRBJ2-1	TGCGCCAGCAGCCCCACAACTAGCGGGAGTTTGGATGAGCAGTTCTTC	CASSPTTSGSLDEQFF
TRBV18	.	TRBD1	TRBJ1-5	TGTGCCAGCTCACGGAGGACAGGGGGCGATGTGAATCAGCCCCAGCATTTT	CASSRRTGGDVNQPQHF
TRBV13	few	.	TRBJ2-3	TGTGCCGTCAGTCGGACCGGCGGGGGCGCAGATACGCAGTATTTT	CAVSRTGGGADTQYF
TRBV19	.	.	TRBJ2-2	TGTGCCAGTAGTATGACAGGAGACACCGGGGAGCTGTTTTTT	CASSMTGDTGELFF
TRBV29-1	.	TRBD2	TRBJ2-7	TGCAGCACACTAGCGGGAGGCCCTTCCTACGAGCAGTACTTC	CSTLAGGPSYEQYF
TRBV27	few	TRBD1	TRBJ1-1	TGTGCCAGCAGTTTCCGGGACAGGAACACTGAAGCTTTCTTT	CASSFRDRNTEAFF
TRBV11-3	.	.	TRBJ1-6	TGTGCCAGCAGCTTAGGGGCCCCCAGGGGTAGGCCACCCCTCCACTTT	CASSLGAPRGRPPLHF
TRBV28	.	TRBD2	TRBJ2-7	TGTGCCAGTTACAGTAGCGGGAGGAGGGTCGAGCAGTACTTC	CASYSSGRRVEQYF
TRBV21-1	.	.	TRBJ2-5	TGTGCCAGCAGCAACCAGGGCGGAACTAAAGAGACCCAGTACTTC	CASSNQGGTKETQYF
TRBV6-5	few	.	TRBJ1-3	TGTGCCAGCAGAAGACAGCGCTCTGGAAACACCATATATTTT	CASRRQRSGNTIYF
TRBV18	.	.	TRBJ1-4	TGTGCCAGCTCACCAGGGGACACCGATGAAAAACTGTTTTTT	CASSPGDTDEKLFF